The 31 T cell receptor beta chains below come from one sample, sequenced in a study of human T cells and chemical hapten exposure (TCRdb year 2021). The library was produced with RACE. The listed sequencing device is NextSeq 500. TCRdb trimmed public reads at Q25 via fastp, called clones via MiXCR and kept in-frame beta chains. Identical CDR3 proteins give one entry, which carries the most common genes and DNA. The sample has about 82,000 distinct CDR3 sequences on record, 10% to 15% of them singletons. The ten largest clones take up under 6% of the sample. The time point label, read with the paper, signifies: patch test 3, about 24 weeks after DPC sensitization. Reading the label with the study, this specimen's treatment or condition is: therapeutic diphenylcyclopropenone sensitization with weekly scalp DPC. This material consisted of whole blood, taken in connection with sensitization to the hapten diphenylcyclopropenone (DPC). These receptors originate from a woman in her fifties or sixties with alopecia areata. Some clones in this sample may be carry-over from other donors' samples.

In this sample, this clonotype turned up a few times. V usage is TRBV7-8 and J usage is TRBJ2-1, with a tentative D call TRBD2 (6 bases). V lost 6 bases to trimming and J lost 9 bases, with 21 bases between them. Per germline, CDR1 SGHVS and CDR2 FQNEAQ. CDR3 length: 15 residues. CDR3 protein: CASSSGGDVGGEQFF. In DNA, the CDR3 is TGTGCCAGCAGTTCCGGGGGTGACGTTGGTGGTGAGCAGTTCTTC.

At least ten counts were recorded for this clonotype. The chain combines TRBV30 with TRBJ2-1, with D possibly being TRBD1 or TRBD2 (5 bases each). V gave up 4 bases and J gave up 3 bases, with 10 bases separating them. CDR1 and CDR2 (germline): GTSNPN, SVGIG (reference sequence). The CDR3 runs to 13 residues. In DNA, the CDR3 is TGTGCCTGGATGGGGCGGGTCTACAATGAGCAGTTCTTC. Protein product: CAWMGRVYNEQFF.

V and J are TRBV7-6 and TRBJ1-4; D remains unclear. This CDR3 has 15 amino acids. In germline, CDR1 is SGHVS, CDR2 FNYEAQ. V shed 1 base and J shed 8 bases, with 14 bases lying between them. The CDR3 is CASSLEAQLGEKLFF. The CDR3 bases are TGTGCCAGCAGCTTAGAAGCACAGCTCGGGGAAAAACTGTTTTTT.

CDR3 DNA: TGTGCCTGGGGACGGGACAGGACCACCGGGGAGCTGTTTTTT. Translating it yields CAWGRDRTTGELFF. V is TRBV30 and J is TRBJ2-2; TRBD1 matches 8 bases. The CDR3 extends over 14 amino acids. The V segment lost 5 bases and the J segment 4 bases; nucleotides outside the gene matches: 6. The V gene's germline CDR1 is GTSNPN and CDR2 SVGIG (reference sequence).

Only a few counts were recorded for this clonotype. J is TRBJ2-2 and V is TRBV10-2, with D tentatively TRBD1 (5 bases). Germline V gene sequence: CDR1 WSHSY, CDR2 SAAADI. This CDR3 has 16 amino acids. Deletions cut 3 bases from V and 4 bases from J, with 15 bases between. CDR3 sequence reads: CASSDPGLGATGELFF. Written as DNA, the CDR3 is TGCGCCAGCAGTGATCCGGGCCTAGGGGCCACCGGGGAGCTGTTTTTT.

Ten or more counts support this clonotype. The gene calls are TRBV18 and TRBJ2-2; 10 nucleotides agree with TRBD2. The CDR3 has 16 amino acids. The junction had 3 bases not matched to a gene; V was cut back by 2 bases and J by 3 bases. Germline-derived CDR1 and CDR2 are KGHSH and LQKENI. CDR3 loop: CASSPVTSGDTGELFF. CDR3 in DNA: TGTGCCAGCTCACCAGTTACTAGCGGGGACACCGGGGAGCTGTTTTTT.

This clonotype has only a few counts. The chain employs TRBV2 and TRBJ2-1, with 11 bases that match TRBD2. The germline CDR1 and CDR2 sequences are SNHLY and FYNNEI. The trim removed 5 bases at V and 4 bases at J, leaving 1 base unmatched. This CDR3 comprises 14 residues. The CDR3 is CASSIAGGYNEQFF. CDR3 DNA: TGTGCCAGCAGTATAGCGGGAGGGTACAATGAGCAGTTCTTC.

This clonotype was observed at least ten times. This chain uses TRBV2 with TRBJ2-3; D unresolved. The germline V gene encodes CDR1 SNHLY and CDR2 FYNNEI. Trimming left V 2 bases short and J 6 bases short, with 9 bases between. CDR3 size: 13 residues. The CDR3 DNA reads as TGTGCCAGCAGTGAATCGTTAATGGATACGCAGTATTTT. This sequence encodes CASSESLMDTQYF. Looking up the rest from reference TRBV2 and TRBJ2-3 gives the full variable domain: EPEVTQTPSHQVTQMGQEVILRCVPISNHLYFYWYRQILGQKVEFLVSFYNNEISEKSEIFDDQFSVERPDGSNFTLKIRSTKLEDSAMYFCASSESLMDTQYFGPGTRLTVL.

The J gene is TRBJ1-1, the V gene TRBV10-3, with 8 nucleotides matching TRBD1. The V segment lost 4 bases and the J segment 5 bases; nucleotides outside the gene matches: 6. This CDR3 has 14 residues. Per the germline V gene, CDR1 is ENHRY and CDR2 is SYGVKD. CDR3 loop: CAISVTGGRTEAFF. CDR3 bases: TGTGCCATCAGTGTAACAGGGGGACGTACTGAAGCTTTCTTT.

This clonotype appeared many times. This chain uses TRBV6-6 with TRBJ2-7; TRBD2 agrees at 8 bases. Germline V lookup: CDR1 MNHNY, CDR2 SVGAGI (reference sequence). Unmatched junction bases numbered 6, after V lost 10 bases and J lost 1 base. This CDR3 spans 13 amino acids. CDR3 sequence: CATGRGVSYEQYF. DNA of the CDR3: TGTGCCACCGGGAGGGGGGTATCCTACGAGCAGTACTTC.

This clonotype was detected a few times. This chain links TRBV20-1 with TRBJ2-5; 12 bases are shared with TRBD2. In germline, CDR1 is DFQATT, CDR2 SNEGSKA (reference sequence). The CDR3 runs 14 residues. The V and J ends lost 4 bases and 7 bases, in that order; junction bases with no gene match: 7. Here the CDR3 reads CSATPSGRVRTQYF. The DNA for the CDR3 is TGCAGTGCTACTCCTAGCGGGAGGGTCAGGACCCAGTACTTC.

The CDR3 DNA is TGTGCCAGCAGCAGACTAGCGGGAGGAATCGACGAGCAGTACTTC. This sequence encodes CASSRLAGGIDEQYF. The V gene is TRBV3-1, the J gene TRBJ2-7; 13 bases line up with TRBD2. The length of the CDR3 is 15 residues. Germline CDR1 is LGHDT and CDR2 is YNNKEL (reference sequence). Unmatched junction bases numbered 6, after V lost 5 bases and J lost 5 bases.

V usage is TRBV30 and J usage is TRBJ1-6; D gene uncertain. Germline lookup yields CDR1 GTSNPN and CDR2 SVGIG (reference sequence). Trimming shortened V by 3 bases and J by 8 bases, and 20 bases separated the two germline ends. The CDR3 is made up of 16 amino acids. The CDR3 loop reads CAWSRFDTVTDSPLHF. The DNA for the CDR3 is TGTGCCTGGAGCCGATTCGATACGGTAACGGATTCACCCCTCCACTTT.

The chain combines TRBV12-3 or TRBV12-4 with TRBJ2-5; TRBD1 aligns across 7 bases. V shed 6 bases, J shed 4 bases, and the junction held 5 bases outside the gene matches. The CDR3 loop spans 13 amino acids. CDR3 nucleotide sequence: TGTGCCAGCAGAAGGGACAGCCTAGAGACCCAGTACTTC. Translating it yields CASRRDSLETQYF.

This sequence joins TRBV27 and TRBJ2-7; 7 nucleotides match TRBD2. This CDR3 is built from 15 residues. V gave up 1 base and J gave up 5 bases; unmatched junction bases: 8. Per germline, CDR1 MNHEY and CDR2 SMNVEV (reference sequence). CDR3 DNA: TGTGCCAGCAGTTTATATACCGGGAGGATCGACGAGCAGTACTTC. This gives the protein CASSLYTGRIDEQYF.

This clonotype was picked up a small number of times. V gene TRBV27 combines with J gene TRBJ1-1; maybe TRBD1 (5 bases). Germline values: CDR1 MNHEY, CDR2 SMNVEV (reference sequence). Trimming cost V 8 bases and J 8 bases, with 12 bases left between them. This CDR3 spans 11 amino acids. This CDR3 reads CASGTYREAFF. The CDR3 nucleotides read TGTGCCAGCGGGACCTACAGGGAAGCTTTCTTT.

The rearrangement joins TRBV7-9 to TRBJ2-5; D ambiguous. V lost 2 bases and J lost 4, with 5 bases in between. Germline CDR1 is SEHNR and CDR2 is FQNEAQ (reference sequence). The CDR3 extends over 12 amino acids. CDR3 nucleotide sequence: TGTGCCAGCAGCTTACCGGTAGAGACCCAGTACTTC. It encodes CASSLPVETQYF.

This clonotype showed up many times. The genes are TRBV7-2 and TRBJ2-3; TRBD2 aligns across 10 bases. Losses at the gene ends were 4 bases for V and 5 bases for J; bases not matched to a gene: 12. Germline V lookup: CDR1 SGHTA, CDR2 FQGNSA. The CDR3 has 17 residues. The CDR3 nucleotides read TGTGCCAGCAGCTCCCCGGGACTAGCGTCATCCTTAGATACGCAGTATTTT. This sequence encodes CASSSPGLASSLDTQYF.

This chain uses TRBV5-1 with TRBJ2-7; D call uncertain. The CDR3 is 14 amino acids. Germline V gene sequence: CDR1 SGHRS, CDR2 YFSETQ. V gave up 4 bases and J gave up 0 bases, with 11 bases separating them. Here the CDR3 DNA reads TGCGCCAGCAGCCCCGGCTCGAGCTCCTACGAGCAGTACTTC. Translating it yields CASSPGSSSYEQYF.

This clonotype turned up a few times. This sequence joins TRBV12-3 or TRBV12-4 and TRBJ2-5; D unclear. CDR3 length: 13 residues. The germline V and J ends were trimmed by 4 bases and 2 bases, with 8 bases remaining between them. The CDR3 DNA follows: TGTGCCAGCAGTTGGTCCGGTCAAGAGACCCAGTACTTC. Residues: CASSWSGQETQYF.

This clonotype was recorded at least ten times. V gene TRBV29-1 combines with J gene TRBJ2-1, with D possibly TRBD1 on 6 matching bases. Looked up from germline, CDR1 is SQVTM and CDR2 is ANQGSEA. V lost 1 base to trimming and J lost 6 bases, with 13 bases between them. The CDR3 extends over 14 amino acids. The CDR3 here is CSVEASGHPNEQFF. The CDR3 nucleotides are TGCAGCGTTGAAGCGTCGGGACACCCCAATGAGCAGTTCTTC.

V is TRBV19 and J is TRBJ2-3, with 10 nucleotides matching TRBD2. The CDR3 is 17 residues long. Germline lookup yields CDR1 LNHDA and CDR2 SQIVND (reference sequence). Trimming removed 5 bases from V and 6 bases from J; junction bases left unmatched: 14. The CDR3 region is CASSSKREGLFSDTQYF. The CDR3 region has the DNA TGTGCCAGTAGTTCGAAGCGGGAGGGCCTTTTTTCCGATACGCAGTATTTT.

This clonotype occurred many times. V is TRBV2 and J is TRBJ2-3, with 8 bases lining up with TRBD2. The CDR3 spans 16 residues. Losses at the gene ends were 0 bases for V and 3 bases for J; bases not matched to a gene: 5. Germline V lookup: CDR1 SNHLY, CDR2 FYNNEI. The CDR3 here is CASSEAAGASTDTQYF. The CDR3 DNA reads TGTGCCAGCAGTGAAGCAGCGGGGGCTTCGACAGATACGCAGTATTTT.

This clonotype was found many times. CDR3 nucleotide sequence: TGTGCCAGCAGCCAAGCCCGGAACCCGGGGGGTGAGCAGTTCTTC. This translates into CASSQARNPGGEQFF. The V call is TRBV3-1, the J call TRBJ2-1; 7 nucleotides agree with TRBD2. CDR1 and CDR2 (germline): LGHDT, YNNKEL (reference sequence). Trimming took 1 base from V and 9 from J; bases not matched to a gene: 9. The CDR3 has 15 residues.

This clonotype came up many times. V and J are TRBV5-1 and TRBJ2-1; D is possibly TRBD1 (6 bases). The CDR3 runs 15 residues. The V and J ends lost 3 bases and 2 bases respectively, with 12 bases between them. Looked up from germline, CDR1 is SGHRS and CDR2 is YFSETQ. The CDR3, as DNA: TGCGCCAGCAGCTCGGACTCAGGGGCCTACAATGAGCAGTTCTTC. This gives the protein CASSSDSGAYNEQFF.

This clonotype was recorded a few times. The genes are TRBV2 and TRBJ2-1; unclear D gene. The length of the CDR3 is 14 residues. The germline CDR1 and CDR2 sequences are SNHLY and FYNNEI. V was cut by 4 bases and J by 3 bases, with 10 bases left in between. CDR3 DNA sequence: TGTGCCAGCAGTGCGGTAATGAACTACAATGAGCAGTTCTTC. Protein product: CASSAVMNYNEQFF. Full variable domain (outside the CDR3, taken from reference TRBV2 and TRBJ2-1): EPEVTQTPSHQVTQMGQEVILRCVPISNHLYFYWYRQILGQKVEFLVSFYNNEISEKSEIFDDQFSVERPDGSNFTLKIRSTKLEDSAMYFCASSAVMNYNEQFFGPGTRLTVL.

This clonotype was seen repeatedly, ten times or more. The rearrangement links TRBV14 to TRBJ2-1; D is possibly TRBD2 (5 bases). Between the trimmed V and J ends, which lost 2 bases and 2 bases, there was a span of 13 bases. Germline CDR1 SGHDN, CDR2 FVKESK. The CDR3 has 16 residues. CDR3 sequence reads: CASSQLGGSTYNEQFF. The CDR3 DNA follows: TGTGCCAGCAGCCAATTGGGCGGGTCGACCTACAATGAGCAGTTCTTC.

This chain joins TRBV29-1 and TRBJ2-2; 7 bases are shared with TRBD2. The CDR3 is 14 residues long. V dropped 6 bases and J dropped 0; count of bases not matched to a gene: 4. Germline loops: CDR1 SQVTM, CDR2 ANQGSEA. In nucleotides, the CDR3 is TGCAGCGTCGGACTAGTGACGAACACCGGGGAGCTGTTTTTT. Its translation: CSVGLVTNTGELFF.

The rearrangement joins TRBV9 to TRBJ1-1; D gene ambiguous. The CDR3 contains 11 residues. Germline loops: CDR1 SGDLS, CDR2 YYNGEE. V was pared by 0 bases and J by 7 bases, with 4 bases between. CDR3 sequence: CASSVVSEAFF. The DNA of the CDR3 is TGTGCCAGCAGCGTAGTGAGTGAAGCTTTCTTT. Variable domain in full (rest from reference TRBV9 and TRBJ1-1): DSGVTQTPKHLITATGQRVTLRCSPRSGDLSVYWYQQSLDQGLQFLIQYYNGEERAKGNILERFSAQQFPDLHSELNLSSLELGDSALYFCASSVVSEAFFGQGTRLTVV.

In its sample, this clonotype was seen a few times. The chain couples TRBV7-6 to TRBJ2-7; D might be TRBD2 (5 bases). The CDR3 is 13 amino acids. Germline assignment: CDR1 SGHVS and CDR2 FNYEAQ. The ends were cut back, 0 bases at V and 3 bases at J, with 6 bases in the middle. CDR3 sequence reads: CASSLARDYEQYF. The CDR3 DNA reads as TGTGCCAGCAGCTTAGCCCGGGACTACGAGCAGTACTTC.

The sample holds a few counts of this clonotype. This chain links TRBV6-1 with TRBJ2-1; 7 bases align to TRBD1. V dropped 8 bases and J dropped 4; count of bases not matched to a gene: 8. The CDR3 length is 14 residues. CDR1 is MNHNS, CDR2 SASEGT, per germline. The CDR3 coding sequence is TGTGCCAGCCTAGGACAGGAATCTTACAATGAGCAGTTCTTC. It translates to CASLGQESYNEQFF.